These T cell receptor beta chains were read from a single sample in a study of blood T cell repertoires in COVID-19. TCRdb keeps only in-frame clones here, not all; method: immunoSEQ multiplex PCR. This table holds over 250,000 clones, approximately 92% found once. Input material: PBMCs or T cells enriched from blood (not recorded which). These receptors were collected from a woman aged 25 to 39 who had recovered from COVID-19. The CDR3 runs from the conserved cysteine through the conserved F or W. D genes are given only for firm matches. Expanded clones get a size class; other rows say once, few or many, or leave the size out.

J: TRBJ2-7
size: -
V: TRBV5-4
D: -
CDR3: CASSLQDSYEQYF
DNA: TGTGCCAGCAGCCTACAGGATTCCTACGAGCAGTACTTC

J: TRBJ2-7
size: once
V: TRBV28
D: TRBD1
CDR3: CASSSGQSYEQYF
DNA: TGTGCCAGCAGTTCGGGACAGTCCTACGAGCAGTACTTC

J: TRBJ1-2
size: -
V: TRBV7-8
D: -
CDR3: CASSLDQGYSGYTF
DNA: TGTGCCAGCAGCTTAGATCAGGGGTACAGTGGCTACACCTTC

J: TRBJ2-5
size: -
V: TRBV7-2
D: TRBD1
CDR3: CASSLGPDRAETQYF
DNA: TGTGCCAGCAGCTTAGGCCCTGACAGGGCAGAGACCCAGTACTTC

J: TRBJ1-1
size: -
V: TRBV12-3/TRBV12-4
D: -
CDR3: CASILAGPEAFF
DNA: TGTGCCAGCATCCTTGCGGGGCCTGAAGCTTTCTTT

J: TRBJ1-2
size: -
V: TRBV28
D: -
CDR3: CASSFPRPRDGYTF
DNA: TGTGCCAGCTCGTTCCCTCGGCCCCGGGATGGCTACACCTTC

J: TRBJ2-7
size: once
V: TRBV7-9
D: TRBD2
CDR3: CASSLVSSGRAPAFYEQYF
DNA: TGTGCCAGCAGCTTAGTCTCTAGCGGGAGGGCCCCCGCCTTCTACGAGCAGTACTTC

J: TRBJ2-7
size: once
V: TRBV19
D: -
CDR3: CASSIDRLVSEQYF
DNA: TGTGCCAGTAGTATAGATCGGTTAGTCTCGGAGCAGTACTTC

J: TRBJ1-5
size: -
V: TRBV12-3/TRBV12-4
D: -
CDR3: CASSGLNQPQHF
DNA: TGTGCCAGCAGTGGACTCAATCAGCCCCAGCATTTT

J: TRBJ1-1
size: -
V: TRBV28
D: -
CDR3: CASDTVTRALNTEAFF
DNA: TGTGCCAGCGACACAGTGACCAGGGCGTTGAACACTGAAGCTTTCTTT

J: TRBJ2-6
size: -
V: TRBV5-6
D: -
CDR3: CASSFAGSGANVLTF
DNA: TGTGCCAGCAGCTTTGCAGGGTCTGGGGCCAACGTCCTGACTTTC

J: TRBJ2-3
size: -
V: TRBV7-9
D: -
CDR3: CATPGPPSTSLGDTQYF
DNA: TGTGCCACCCCGGGTCCGCCTAGCACATCCCTCGGGGATACGCAGTATTTT

J: TRBJ1-1
size: -
V: TRBV27
D: -
CDR3: CASSLTRGGTEAFF
DNA: TGTGCCAGCAGTTTAACCCGAGGGGGTACTGAAGCTTTCTTT

J: TRBJ1-6
size: -
V: TRBV2
D: TRBD1
CDR3: CASSDPRGQGYNSPLHF
DNA: TGTGCCAGCAGTGATCCCCGAGGACAGGGATACAATTCACCCCTCCACTTT

J: TRBJ1-1
size: -
V: TRBV15
D: -
CDR3: CATSRRTGLGAFF
DNA: TGTGCCACCAGCAGAAGGACTGGACTAGGAGCTTTCTTT

J: TRBJ1-1
size: -
V: TRBV7-8
D: -
CDR3: CASSPGQLNTEAFF
DNA: TGTGCCAGCAGCCCCGGACAGCTGAACACTGAAGCTTTCTTT

J: TRBJ1-2
size: -
V: TRBV19
D: -
CDR3: CASSLTGSYGYTF
DNA: TGTGCCAGTAGCCTAACAGGAAGCTATGGCTACACCTTC

J: TRBJ2-7
size: -
V: TRBV21-1
D: -
CDR3: CASSKAPSGRVEQYF
DNA: TGTGCCAGCAGCAAAGCGCCTAGCGGGAGGGTTGAGCAGTACTTC

J: TRBJ1-1
size: -
V: TRBV9
D: TRBD1
CDR3: CASSVGVRGFPNTEAFF
DNA: TGTGCCAGCAGCGTAGGCGTCAGGGGGTTCCCGAACACTGAAGCTTTCTTT

J: TRBJ1-3
size: -
V: TRBV4-3
D: -
CDR3: CASSQAAGLGSGNTIYF
DNA: TGCGCCAGCAGCCAAGCGGCGGGGCTCGGTTCTGGAAACACCATATATTTT

J: TRBJ1-2
size: -
V: TRBV6-1
D: -
CDR3: CASSEDITIDGYTF
DNA: TGTGCCAGCAGTGAAGACATCACTATAGATGGCTACACCTTC

J: TRBJ2-5
size: -
V: TRBV20-1
D: -
CDR3: CSASSATGQETQYF
DNA: TGCAGTGCTAGTTCCGCGACAGGCCAAGAGACCCAGTACTTC